The 20 T cell receptor beta chains reported below all come from one sample, sequenced in a study of CD8 T cells in Susac syndrome. Random hexamers primed reverse transcription of roughly 0.5 to 1 ug RNA. From the immunoSEQ multiplex PCR reads, TCRdb called clonotypes with MiXCR, one entry per CDR3 protein. The sample comprises 150,000 to 200,000 distinct CDR3 sequences, about 95% of which are singletons, and about 0.1% rests with the top ten. The material sequenced was CD4+ T cells from PBMCs. Receptor source: a human donor in good health.

The chain joins TRBV27 to TRBJ2-7; 8 bases match TRBD1. There are 17 residues in the CDR3. The junction had 15 bases not matched to a gene; V was cut back by 4 bases and J by 4 bases. In germline, CDR1 is MNHEY, CDR2 SMNVEV (reference sequence). The CDR3 coding sequence is TGTGCCAGCAGTTCTCTAAGCTGGGGACAGGCCCCATACGAGCAGTACTTC. Amino acids: CASSSLSWGQAPYEQYF.

This chain joins TRBV19 and TRBJ2-1, with 8 bases lining up with TRBD2. The CDR3 covers 17 residues. The J segment lost 1 base and the V segment lost 5 bases, leaving 10 bases of the junction unmatched. Germline CDR1 and CDR2: LNHDA and SQIVND (reference sequence). The CDR3 region is CASSPSLADLSYNEQFF. The CDR3 DNA sequence: TGTGCCAGTAGTCCCTCACTAGCGGACTTATCCTACAATGAGCAGTTCTTC. Drawing the rest from reference TRBV19 and TRBJ2-1, the complete variable domain is DGGITQSPKYLFRKEGQNVTLSCEQNLNHDAMYWYRQDPGQGLRLIYYSQIVNDFQKGDIAEGYSVSREKKESFPLTVTSAQKNPTAFYLCASSPSLADLSYNEQFFGPGTRLTVL.

The chain recombines TRBV29-1 with TRBJ1-5; 8 bases are shared with TRBD1. The CDR3 extends over 15 amino acids. The germline V gene encodes CDR1 SQVTM and CDR2 ANQGSEA. V lost 2 bases, J lost 3 bases, and 6 bases stayed unmatched. CDR3 nucleotides: TGCAGCGTTGAAACGACAGGGGAGCCCAATCAGCCCCAGCATTTT. It specifies CSVETTGEPNQPQHF.

The gene calls are TRBV28 and TRBJ2-1, with a tentative D call TRBD2 (6 bases). Trimming shortened V by 5 bases and J by 8 bases, and 34 bases separated the two germline ends. Germline CDR1 MDHEN, CDR2 SYDVKM. The CDR3 extends over 20 amino acids. CDR3 protein: CASSPNPYLVAAPAEDEQFF. The CDR3, as DNA: TGTGCCAGCAGTCCCAACCCCTACCTCGTAGCGGCCCCAGCTGAGGATGAGCAGTTCTTC.

The rearrangement joins TRBV29-1 to TRBJ2-7; possibly TRBD2 for D (5 bases). This CDR3 has 13 residues. From germline, CDR1 is SQVTM and CDR2 ANQGSEA. V lost 5 bases to trimming and J lost 5 bases, with 16 bases between them. The CDR3 loop reads CSVQRRVSDEQYF. The DNA for the CDR3 is TGCAGCGTTCAACGGCGGGTCAGCGACGAGCAGTACTTC.

The gene calls are TRBV27 and TRBJ2-5, with D unclear. The CDR3 spans 13 residues. V dropped 6 bases and J dropped 7 bases, with 15 bases sitting between them. The V gene's germline CDR1 is MNHEY and CDR2 SMNVEV (reference sequence). The CDR3 region is CASSVGKIGTQYF. Written as DNA, the CDR3 is TGTGCCAGCAGCGTAGGGAAAATAGGGACCCAGTACTTC.

The V gene is TRBV3-1, the J gene TRBJ2-7; 8 bases align to TRBD2. The CDR3 spans 15 residues. Germline trimming cut 1 base from V and 2 bases from J; bases unmatched to any gene: 4. Germline CDR1 reads LGHDT; CDR2 reads YNNKEL (reference sequence). This chain's CDR3 is CASSQAAGGPYEQYF. The CDR3 DNA is TGTGCCAGCAGCCAAGCGGCGGGAGGACCCTACGAGCAGTACTTC.

This chain uses TRBV20-1 with TRBJ2-1; 14 bases line up with TRBD2. Germline V gene sequence: CDR1 DFQATT, CDR2 SNEGSKA (reference sequence). The CDR3 is 15 amino acids. V was pared by 0 bases and J by 7 bases, with 2 bases of the junction left unmatched. Written as DNA, the CDR3 is TGCAGTGCTAGAGAGGGACTAGCGGGAGTAAATGAGCAGTTCTTC. This codes for CSAREGLAGVNEQFF.

The chain joins TRBV7-2 to TRBJ1-5; D is undetermined. Germline CDR1 and CDR2: SGHTA and FQGNSA. The ends were cut back, 3 bases at V and 9 bases at J, with 9 bases in the middle. The length of the CDR3 is 12 residues. In nucleotides, the CDR3 is TGTGCCAGCAGCTTCTACGCGCTGCCCCAGCATTTT. Its translation: CASSFYALPQHF.

The gene calls are TRBV27 and TRBJ1-5, with a tentative D call TRBD1 (5 bases). Germline CDR1 and CDR2: MNHEY and SMNVEV (reference sequence). Trimming stripped 9 bases from V and 0 bases from J, with 9 bases between. The CDR3 sequence is 13 residues long. DNA for the CDR3: TGTGCCAGTCAGGGTTATAGCAATCAGCCCCAGCATTTT. It translates to CASQGYSNQPQHF.

The gene calls are TRBV29-1 and TRBJ1-2, with D perhaps TRBD1 (6 bases). V shed 6 bases and J shed 2 bases, with 16 bases lying between them. Looked up from germline, CDR1 is SQVTM and CDR2 is ANQGSEA. The CDR3 is 14 amino acids. The CDR3 region is CSVPPGGPNYGYTF. DNA of the CDR3: TGCAGCGTCCCCCCGGGGGGGCCCAACTATGGCTACACCTTC.

The V and J genes are TRBV6-2 or TRBV6-3 and TRBJ1-2; D is unclear. The CDR3 has 14 residues. Germline CDR1 is MNHEY and CDR2 is SVGEGT. Trimming shortened V by 4 bases and J by 8 bases, and 17 bases separated the two germline ends. The CDR3 sequence is CASSSHDGLVGYTF. Here the CDR3 DNA reads TGTGCCAGCAGTTCCCACGACGGGTTGGTCGGCTACACCTTC.

The chain has TRBV12-3 or TRBV12-4 and TRBJ2-1; 8 positions agree with TRBD1. V shed 1 base, J shed 12 bases, and the junction held 14 bases outside the gene matches. The CDR3 runs 16 residues. In DNA, the CDR3 is TGTGCCAGCAGTTTAGAGCGGCGACAGGGGTACTGGGGGCAGTTCTTC. Translation: CASSLERRQGYWGQFF.

This clonotype has only one observation. CDR3 sequence (DNA): TGTGCCACCAGTGATTTGATGACAGGGGCTCTATTCTTC. Its protein is CATSDLMTGALFF. The chain employs TRBV24-1 and TRBJ2-1; TRBD1 aligns across 8 bases. With V trimmed by 0 bases and J by 16 bases, 7 bases remained unmatched. The CDR3 length is 13 residues. In germline, CDR1 is KGHDR, CDR2 SFDVKD.

This clonotype was counted only a few times. The genes are TRBV4-1 and TRBJ2-1; D perhaps matches TRBD2 (6 bases). The ends were cut back, 1 base at V and 2 bases at J, with 9 bases in the middle. There are 15 residues in the CDR3. Per germline, CDR1 MGHRA and CDR2 YSYEKL. CDR3 coding DNA: TGCGCCAGCAGCCAAGGACTAGTAGCCTACAATGAGCAGTTCTTC. Its protein is CASSQGLVAYNEQFF.

The chain uses TRBV5-4 and TRBJ2-1, with 10 bases lining up with TRBD2. Germline loops: CDR1 SGHNT, CDR2 YYREEE (reference sequence). There are 15 residues in the CDR3. V shed 2 bases, J shed 3 bases, and the junction held 2 bases outside the gene matches. CDR3 loop: CASSFGLAVYNEQFF. The CDR3 DNA is TGTGCCAGCAGCTTCGGACTAGCGGTCTACAATGAGCAGTTCTTC.

The V gene is TRBV28, the J gene TRBJ2-2, with a weak D call TRBD2 (5 bases). Trimming removed 7 bases from V and 1 base from J, with 10 bases in between. CDR1 and CDR2 from the germline V gene are MDHEN and SYDVKM. CDR3 length: 14 residues. Written as DNA, the CDR3 is TGTGCCAGCAAGCGAAGCGGGAACACCGGGGAGCTGTTTTTT. Protein: CASKRSGNTGELFF.

This chain connects TRBV25-1 to TRBJ2-7; a weak D match, TRBD1 (5 bases). Trimming pared 2 bases from V and 4 bases from J, leaving 6 bases between. The CDR3 spans 12 residues. CDR1 and CDR2 (germline): MGHDK, SYGVNS. This CDR3 reads CASSEKGYEQYF. The CDR3 DNA reads TGTGCCAGCAGTGAAAAGGGGTACGAGCAGTACTTC.

This clonotype is a singleton in its sample. The rearrangement joins TRBV30 to TRBJ2-7; D uncertain. Per germline, CDR1 GTSNPN and CDR2 SVGIG (reference sequence). This CDR3 is built from 12 residues. The ends were cut back, 3 bases at V and 4 bases at J, with 10 bases in the middle. The CDR3, as DNA: TGTGCCTGGAGCCGCCCTTCGTACGAGCAGTACTTC. It is translated as CAWSRPSYEQYF.

The rearrangement joins TRBV6-2 or TRBV6-3 to TRBJ1-4, with TRBD1 as a possible D gene (5 bases). V was clipped by 2 bases and J by 5 bases, with 12 bases between them. The CDR3 consists of 15 residues. From germline, CDR1 is MNHEY and CDR2 SVGEGT. CDR3 region: CASSYGGTGNEKLFF. In DNA, the CDR3 is TGTGCCAGCAGTTACGGCGGGACGGGGAATGAAAAACTGTTTTTT.